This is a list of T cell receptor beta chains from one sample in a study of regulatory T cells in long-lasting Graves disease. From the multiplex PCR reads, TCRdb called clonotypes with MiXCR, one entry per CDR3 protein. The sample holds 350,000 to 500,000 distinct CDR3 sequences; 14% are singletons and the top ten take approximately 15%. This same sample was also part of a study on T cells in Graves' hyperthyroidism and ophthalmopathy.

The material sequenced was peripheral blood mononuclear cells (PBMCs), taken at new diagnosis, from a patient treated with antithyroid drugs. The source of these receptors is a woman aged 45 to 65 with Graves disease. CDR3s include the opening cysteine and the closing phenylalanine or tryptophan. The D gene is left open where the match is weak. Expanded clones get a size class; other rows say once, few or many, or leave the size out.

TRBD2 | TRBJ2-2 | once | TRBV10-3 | TGTGCCATCAGGAGCGGGAGTGGGACCGGGGAGCTGTTTTTT | CAIRSGSGTGELFF
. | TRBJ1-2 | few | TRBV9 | TGTGCCAGCAGCGTAGAAAAATTTGGTTGGACAAGCCGGGGCTATGGCTACACCTTC | CASSVEKFGWTSRGYGYTF
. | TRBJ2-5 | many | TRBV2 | TGTGCCAGCAGTGGAGGCTCTAAAGAGACCCAGTACTTC | CASSGGSKETQYF
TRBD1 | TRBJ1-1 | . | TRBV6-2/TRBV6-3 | TGTGCCAGCAGTTTTGGACAGGGGTTCTTTATCTCTGAAGCTTTCTTT | CASSFGQGFFISEAFF
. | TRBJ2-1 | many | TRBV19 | TGTGCCAGTAGTACGACCCGACAGACGGCAAGTGAGCAGTTCTTC | CASSTTRQTASEQFF
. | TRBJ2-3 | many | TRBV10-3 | TGTGCCATCAGTGGGTCATACGGGCCGAGTAACACAGATACGCAGTATTTT | CAISGSYGPSNTDTQYF
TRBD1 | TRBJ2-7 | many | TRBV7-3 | TGTGCCAGCAGCCCCGCGACAGGGAGCTCCTACGAGCAGTACTTC | CASSPATGSSYEQYF
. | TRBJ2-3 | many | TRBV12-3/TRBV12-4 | TGTGCCAGCAGGGAACTGACAGATACGCAGTATTTT | CASRELTDTQYF
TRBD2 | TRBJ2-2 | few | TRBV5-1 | TGCGCCAGCCGGATTCCGGGACTAGCGAACACCGGGGAGCTGTTTTTT | CASRIPGLANTGELFF
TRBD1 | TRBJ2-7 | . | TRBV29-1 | TGCAGCGCCCGGACAGGCGACTCCTACGAGCAGTACTTC | CSARTGDSYEQYF
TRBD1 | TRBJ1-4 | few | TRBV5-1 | TGCGCCAGCAGGGGGACAGGGGGCATGATAAGAGAAAAACTGTTTTTT | CASRGTGGMIREKLFF
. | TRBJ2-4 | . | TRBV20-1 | TGCAGTGCTAGAGTTCCGGGATCAACTAAACCTCAAAACATTCAGTACTTC | CSARVPGSTKPQNIQYF
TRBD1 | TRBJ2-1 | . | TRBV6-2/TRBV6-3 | TGTGCCAGCACCCCGGACAGGGCAAACCGGAGGGAGCAGTTCTTC | CASTPDRANRREQFF
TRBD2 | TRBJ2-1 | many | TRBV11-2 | TGTGCCAGCAGCGGCCGACTAGCGGGAGTTTTCGATGAGCAGTTCTTC | CASSGRLAGVFDEQFF
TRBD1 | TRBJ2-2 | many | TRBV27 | TGTGCCAGCAGTCCGAGACAGGGGCGGGCCGGGGAGCTGTTTTTT | CASSPRQGRAGELFF
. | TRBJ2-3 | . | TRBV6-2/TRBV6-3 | TGTGCCAGCAGTGAGTCTAGGGGGGGCACAGATACGCAGTATTTT | CASSESRGGTDTQYF
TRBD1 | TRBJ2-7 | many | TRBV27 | TGTGCCAGCAATCGAGGGGGCGCGGCCTACGAGCAGTACTTC | CASNRGGAAYEQYF
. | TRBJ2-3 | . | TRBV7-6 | TGTGCCAGCAGCGCCCCAGGTAGCACTACGCAGTATTTT | CASSAPGSTTQYF
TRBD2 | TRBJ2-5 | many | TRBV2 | TGTGCCAGCAGTGGTCTGGGACTAGCGGGAGTCCACCAAGAGACCCAGTACTTC | CASSGLGLAGVHQETQYF
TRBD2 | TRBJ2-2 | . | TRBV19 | TGTGCCAGTAGTAACCGAGGACTAGCGGGATCGAACACCGGGGAGCTGTTTTTT | CASSNRGLAGSNTGELFF